Shown below are 23 T cell receptor beta chains from a single sample sequenced in a study of T cell responses to AZD1222 COVID-19 vaccine. Assay used: immunoSEQ multiplex PCR; TCRdb lists only in-frame clones, some missing. Among around 130,000 clones listed, around 90% were seen once. The input for sequencing was peripheral blood, taken 28 days after the second dose of the MenACWY control vaccine. The receptors derive from an adult who received the MenACWY meningococcal vaccine as a control.

This chain connects TRBV12-3 or TRBV12-4 to TRBJ2-7; D uncertain. The CDR3 length is 13 residues. Trimming shortened V by 1 base and J by 3 bases, and 7 bases separated the two germline ends. CDR3 DNA: TGTGCCAGCAGTTTAGGAGCCGTCTACGAGCAGTACGTC. Protein: CASSLGAVYEQYV.

CDR3 sequence: CAWSVGPGYGYTF. CDR3 nucleotide sequence: TGTGCCTGGAGTGTGGGTCCCGGCTATGGCTACACCTTC. This chain connects TRBV30 to TRBJ1-2; no definite D call. The length of the CDR3 is 13 residues. Deletions cut 0 bases from V and 4 bases from J, with 9 bases between. Germline values: CDR1 GTSNPN, CDR2 SVGIG (reference sequence).

This sequence joins TRBV11-2 and TRBJ1-3; D remains ambiguous. This CDR3 has 12 amino acids. Trimming shortened V by 3 bases and J by 7 bases, and 7 bases separated the two germline ends. The germline gives CDR1 SGHAT, CDR2 FQNNGV. CDR3 nucleotide sequence: TGTGCCAGCAGCTTGGGTCTTAACACCATATATTTT. Translation gives CASSLGLNTIYF.

The chain uses TRBV3-1 (or the pseudogene TRBV3-2) and TRBJ1-6, with D unclear. Deletions cut 0 bases from V and 9 bases from J, with 12 bases between. CDR1 LGHDT and CDR2 YNNKEL come from the germline V gene (reference sequence). This CDR3 has 15 amino acids. CDR3 bases: TGTGCCAGCAGCCAAGATCGGGGTATGATTTCACCCCTCCACTTT. It yields the protein CASSQDRGMISPLHF.

This clone was seen just once. CDR3 loop: CASSRSGSYNEQFF. The CDR3 DNA reads TGTGCCAGCAGCCGTAGCGGATCCTACAATGAGCAGTTCTTC. The chain combines TRBV6-5 with TRBJ2-1, with D possibly matching TRBD2 (6 bases). V was cut by 6 bases and J by 1 base, with 10 bases left in between. Per the germline V gene, CDR1 is MNHEY and CDR2 is SVGAGI. The CDR3 runs 14 residues.

This chain joins TRBV15 and TRBJ1-1, with D tentatively TRBD1 (6 bases). V dropped 3 bases and J dropped 5 bases, with 13 bases sitting between them. CDR1 LNHNV and CDR2 YYDKDF come from the germline V gene (reference sequence). The CDR3 length is 14 residues. Written as DNA, the CDR3 is TGTGCCACCAGCAGGGCCAGGGGAGAGACTGAAGCTTTCTTT. Translation: CATSRARGETEAFF. The full variable domain, completed using reference TRBV15 and TRBJ1-1, is DAMVIQNPRYQVTQFGKPVTLSCSQTLNHNVMYWYQQKSSQAPKLLFHYYDKDFNNEADTPDNFQSRRPNTSFCFLDIRSPGLGDTAMYLCATSRARGETEAFFGQGTRLTVV.

This clone was observed once. The genes are TRBV6-5 and TRBJ2-7; TRBD1 matches at 8 bases. The CDR3 is made up of 15 amino acids. Germline V CDR1 and CDR2: MNHEY, SVGAGI. V lost 11 bases and J lost 0; bases outside the gene matches: 12. CDR3: CAPRPRGQGSYEQYV. CDR3 DNA sequence: TGTGCCCCCCGCCCCAGAGGACAGGGCTCCTACGAGCAGTACGTC.

CDR3 sequence: CASRPGTGYTGELFF. CDR3 sequence (DNA): TGTGCCAGCAGACCCGGGACAGGGTACACCGGGGAGCTGTTTTTT. The rearrangement joins TRBV27 to TRBJ2-2; TRBD1 aligns across 9 bases. J was trimmed by 3 bases and V by 6 bases; bases with no gene match: 5. Germline CDR1 MNHEY, CDR2 SMNVEV (reference sequence). This CDR3 is built from 15 residues.

This clone was detected only a few times. This chain uses TRBV5-1 with TRBJ1-2, with 7 bases identical to TRBD1. V gave up 7 bases and J gave up 3 bases; unmatched junction bases: 12. Germline V gene data show CDR1 as SGHRS and CDR2 as YFSETQ. The CDR3 runs 15 residues. The CDR3 protein is CASSSPSGTDYGYTF. CDR3 nucleotides: TGCGCCAGCTCCTCTCCCTCCGGGACAGACTATGGCTACACCTTC.

J is TRBJ1-3 and V is TRBV19, with D possibly TRBD1 on 5 matching bases. The CDR3 consists of 15 residues. Trimming took off 3 bases at V and 0 bases at J, with 9 bases between the two ends. Germline V lookup: CDR1 LNHDA, CDR2 SQIVND (reference sequence). The DNA of the CDR3 is TGTGCCAGTAGTATTGACAGTCTCTCTGGAAACACCATATATTTT. Its protein is CASSIDSLSGNTIYF.

This rearrangement joins TRBV12-3 or TRBV12-4 to TRBJ2-1; no reliable D call. The CDR3 contains 12 residues. The V and J ends lost 4 bases and 6 bases respectively, with 7 bases between them. The DNA of the CDR3 is TGTGCCAGCAGTTCCGTCGGCAATGAGCAGTTCTTC. Its translation is CASSSVGNEQFF.

The CDR3 DNA reads as TGTGCCAGCAGCTTTTCTGCAGGGGGGGGGACTGAAGCTTTCTTT. This codes for CASSFSAGGGTEAFF. This chain joins TRBV5-8 and TRBJ1-1; 7 bases align to TRBD1. Germline CDR1 SGHTS, CDR2 YDEGEE. Trimming cost V 2 bases and J 5 bases; bases outside gene matches: 9. This CDR3 is 15 amino acids long.

The rearrangement links TRBV30 to TRBJ2-7; D is undetermined. This CDR3 region has 11 residues. Per the germline V gene, CDR1 is GTSNPN and CDR2 is SVGIG (reference sequence). V lost 0 bases to trimming and J lost 7 bases, with 7 bases between them. The CDR3 DNA reads as TGTGCCTGGAGTGTACTGGGGGAGCAGTACTTC. Translation gives CAWSVLGEQYF.

The chain couples TRBV12-3 or TRBV12-4 to TRBJ1-1; D unresolved. V was shortened by 3 bases and J by 4 bases, with 9 bases between the two germline ends. CDR3 length equals 13 residues. The CDR3 spells CASSFLRGTEAFF. The CDR3 DNA sequence: TGTGCCAGCAGTTTTTTGCGAGGCACTGAAGCTTTCTTT.

This chain links TRBV14 with TRBJ1-3; D is perhaps TRBD1 (5 bases). Trimming shortened V by 0 bases and J by 4 bases, and 16 bases separated the two germline ends. Germline V gene lookup returns CDR1 SGHDN and CDR2 FVKESK. CDR3 length: 17 residues. The CDR3 DNA is TGTGCCAGCAGCCAAGATTACAGGTCGGCGGGGGGAAACACCATATATTTT. It encodes CASSQDYRSAGGNTIYF.

The V gene is TRBV6-5, the J gene TRBJ1-4; D is perhaps TRBD1 (5 bases). CDR1 is MNHEY and CDR2 is SVGAGI in the germline V gene. The V and J ends lost 6 bases and 2 bases respectively, with 13 bases between them. The CDR3 consists of 15 residues. CDR3 sequence: CASRVGGTTNEKLFF. CDR3 DNA: TGTGCCAGCAGGGTGGGGGGGACGACTAATGAAAAACTGTTTTTT.

This rearrangement joins TRBV5-1 to TRBJ1-1; TRBD1 aligns across 9 bases. Trimming took 5 bases from V and 2 from J; bases not matched to a gene: 4. The length of the CDR3 is 14 residues. Germline CDR1 SGHRS, CDR2 YFSETQ. The CDR3 reads CASRTGGGNTEAFF. In DNA, the CDR3 is TGCGCCAGCAGGACAGGGGGAGGAAACACTGAAGCTTTCTTT.

V gene TRBV29-1 combines with J gene TRBJ2-2; D remains ambiguous. CDR1 SQVTM and CDR2 ANQGSEA come from the germline V gene. This CDR3 is built from 15 residues. Trimming removed 0 bases at V and 0 bases at J, with 8 bases between. Here the CDR3 DNA reads TGCAGCGTTGAAGAGGAAGCAACGAACACCGGGGAGCTGTTTTTT. Protein product: CSVEEEATNTGELFF.

The J gene is TRBJ1-1, the V gene TRBV7-2; D is perhaps TRBD1 (6 bases). Germline lookup yields CDR1 SGHTA and CDR2 FQGNSA. The CDR3 is 13 amino acids. The V and J ends lost 7 bases and 1 base respectively, with 10 bases between them. CDR3: CASTPTGNTEAFF. CDR3 coding DNA: TGTGCCAGCACCCCGACAGGGAACACTGAAGCTTTCTTT.

The V call is TRBV3-1 (or the pseudogene TRBV3-2), the J call TRBJ1-1, with 8 bases matching TRBD1. Germline CDR1 is LGHDT and CDR2 is YNNKEL (reference sequence). Trimming took 4 bases from V and 4 from J; bases not matched to a gene: 2. CDR3 length: 13 amino acids. The CDR3 loop reads CASSRDRGTEAFF. CDR3 coding DNA: TGTGCCAGCAGCCGAGACAGGGGCACTGAAGCTTTCTTT.

The chain joins TRBV10-1 to TRBJ1-4; tentative D call: TRBD1 (5 bases). CDR1 and CDR2 (germline): WNHNN, SYGVQD (reference sequence). CDR3 length: 16 amino acids. V gave up 3 bases and J gave up 7 bases, with 18 bases separating them. The CDR3 DNA follows: TGCGCCAGCAGTGACAGGGCAAGGAGGGTCGCTGAAAAACTGTTTTTT. Translation: CASSDRARRVAEKLFF.

This clone was seen a few times. The rearrangement links TRBV4-2 to TRBJ1-6; perhaps TRBD1 as D (6 bases). Germline V gene data show CDR1 as LGHNA and CDR2 as YNFKEQ. This CDR3 region has 14 residues. Deletions cut 2 bases from V and 9 bases from J, with 11 bases between. CDR3 region: CASSQPGQPSPLHF. CDR3 DNA sequence: TGTGCCAGCAGCCAACCCGGACAGCCTTCACCCCTCCACTTT.

The gene calls are TRBV6-1 and TRBJ1-4; D remains unclear. The germline gives CDR1 MNHNS, CDR2 SASEGT. The V end lost 1 base, the J end lost 4 bases, and 7 bases lay between the germline ends. The CDR3 is made up of 14 amino acids. The CDR3 nucleotides are TGTGCCAGCAGTGAAGTGGTCGGTAATGAAAAACTGTTTTTT. Its translation is CASSEVVGNEKLFF.